This T cell receptor beta chain was captured in a study of T cells in Graves' hyperthyroidism and ophthalmopathy. At least ten counts were recorded for this clonotype. The antigen remains unidentified. The source material, RNA transcripts, was used to amplify TCR beta CDR3 regions. TCR CDR3 underwent first-round RT-PCR with the HTBI primer set. Via MiXCR, TCRdb re-called the multiplex PCR reads, giving one row per CDR3 protein. The data show around 380,000 distinct CDR3 sequences, with 13% seen just once and 20% held by the top ten. The CDR3 is 15 residues long. The V end was cut by 2 bases, the J end by 8 bases, with 18 bases between. These patients, aged 18 to 65, had recently diagnosed hyperthyroidism lasting under 2 months. Study-wide results and caveats: Separation of ophthalmopathy from stable hyperthyroidism was achieved by a 13 V-J model. Model-based prediction identified ophthalmopathy a median 6.5 months prior to its onset. Also found in blood were most expanded thyroid clonotypes above 0.001.

The sequencing sample was made of blood. This receptor was taken from a man aged 25-45 years with Graves' hyperthyroidism that later progressed to Graves' ophthalmopathy. The genes are TRBV12-3 or TRBV12-4 and TRBJ1-2, with D hard to call. The CDR3 sequence is CASSLRADGLYGYTF. CDR3 in DNA: TGTGCCAGCAGTTTAAGGGCGGATGGACTTTACGGCTACACCTTC.